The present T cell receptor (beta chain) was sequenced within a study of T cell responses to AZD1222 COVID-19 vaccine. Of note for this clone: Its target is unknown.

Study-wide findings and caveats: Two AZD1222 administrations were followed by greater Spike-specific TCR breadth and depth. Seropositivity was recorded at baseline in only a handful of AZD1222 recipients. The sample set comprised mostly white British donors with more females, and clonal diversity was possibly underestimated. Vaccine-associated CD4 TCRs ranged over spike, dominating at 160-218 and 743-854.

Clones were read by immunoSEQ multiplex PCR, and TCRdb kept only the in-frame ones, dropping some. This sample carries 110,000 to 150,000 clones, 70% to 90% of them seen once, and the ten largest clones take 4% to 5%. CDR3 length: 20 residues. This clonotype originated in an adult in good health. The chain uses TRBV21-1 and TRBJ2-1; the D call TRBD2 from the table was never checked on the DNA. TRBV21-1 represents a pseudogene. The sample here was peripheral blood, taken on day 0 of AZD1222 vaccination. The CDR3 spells CASSPPGLLAGVPTYNEQFF. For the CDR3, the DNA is TGTGCCAGCAGCCCCCCAGGGTTACTAGCGGGAGTACCGACCTACAATGAGCAGTTCTTC.